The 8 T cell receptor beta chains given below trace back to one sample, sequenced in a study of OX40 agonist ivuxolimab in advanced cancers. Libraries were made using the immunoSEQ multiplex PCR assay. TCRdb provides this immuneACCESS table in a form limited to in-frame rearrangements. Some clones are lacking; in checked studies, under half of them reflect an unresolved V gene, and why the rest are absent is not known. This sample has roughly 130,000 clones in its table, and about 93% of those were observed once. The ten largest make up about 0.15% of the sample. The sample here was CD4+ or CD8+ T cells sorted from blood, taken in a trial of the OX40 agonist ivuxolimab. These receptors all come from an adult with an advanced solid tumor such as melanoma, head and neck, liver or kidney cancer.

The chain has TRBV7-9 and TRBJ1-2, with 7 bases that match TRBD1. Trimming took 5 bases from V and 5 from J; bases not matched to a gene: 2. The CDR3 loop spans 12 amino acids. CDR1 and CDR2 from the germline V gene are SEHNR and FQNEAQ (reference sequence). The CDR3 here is CASSPGQYGYTF. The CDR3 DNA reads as TGTGCCAGCAGCCCGGGACAGTATGGCTACACCTTC.

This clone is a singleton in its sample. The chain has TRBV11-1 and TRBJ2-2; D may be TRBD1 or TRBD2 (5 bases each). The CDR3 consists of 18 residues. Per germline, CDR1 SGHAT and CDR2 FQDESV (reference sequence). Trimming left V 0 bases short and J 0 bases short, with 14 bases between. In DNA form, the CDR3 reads TGTGCCAGCAGCTTAGCATGGGCTTGGGGGTCGAACACCGGGGAGCTGTTTTTT. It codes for CASSLAWAWGSNTGELFF.

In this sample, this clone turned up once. As DNA, the CDR3 is TGTGCCAGCAGCCCCCATGGACAACCCGGCGGAGCTTTCTTT. Protein: CASSPHGQPGGAFF. This chain connects TRBV7-3 to TRBJ1-1; TRBD1 might be the D (5 bases). Germline CDR1 is SGHTA and CDR2 is FQGTGA. CDR3 length equals 14 residues. V was clipped by 5 bases and J by 10 bases, with 20 bases between them. The whole variable domain, filled in from reference TRBV7-3 and TRBJ1-1, reads GAGVSQTPSNKVTEKGKYVELRCDPISGHTALYWYRQSLGQGPEFLIYFQGTGAADDSGLPNDRFFAVRPEGSVSTLKIQRTERGDSAVYLCASSPHGQPGGAFFGQGTRLTVV.

In nucleotides, the CDR3 is TGTGCCAGCAGCCTAGGGACAGGACCATTTCTCCAGTATTTT. Its protein is CASSLGTGPFLQYF. The chain has TRBV11-1 and TRBJ2-3; 8 bases are shared with TRBD1. Trimming at V came to 5 bases and at J to 12 bases, leaving 13 bases not matched to a gene. CDR3 length: 14 amino acids. Germline V lookup: CDR1 SGHAT, CDR2 FQDESV (reference sequence). Filled out from reference TRBV11-1 and TRBJ2-3, the complete variable domain reads EAEVAQSPRYKITEKSQAVAFWCDPISGHATLYWYRQILGQGPELLVQFQDESVVDDSQLPKDRFSAERLKGVDSTLKIQPAELGDSAMYLCASSLGTGPFLQYFGPGTRLTVL.

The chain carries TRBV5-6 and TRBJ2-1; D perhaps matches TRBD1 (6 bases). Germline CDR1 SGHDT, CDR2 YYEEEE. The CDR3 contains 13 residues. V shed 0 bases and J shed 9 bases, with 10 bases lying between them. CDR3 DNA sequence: TGTGCCAGCAGCTTGGGAGGGGGAACTGAGCAGTTCTTC. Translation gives CASSLGGGTEQFF.

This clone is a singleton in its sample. CDR3 in amino acids: CASSFYGQGANTEAFF. CDR3 bases: TGTGCCAGCAGCTTTTACGGACAGGGGGCGAACACTGAAGCTTTCTTT. V is TRBV7-9 and J is TRBJ1-1; the match to TRBD1 covers 11 bases. The germline CDR1 and CDR2 sequences are SEHNR and FQNEAQ (reference sequence). With 3 bases clipped from V and 1 base from J, the junction kept 4 bases outside the gene matches. The CDR3 is 16 amino acids.

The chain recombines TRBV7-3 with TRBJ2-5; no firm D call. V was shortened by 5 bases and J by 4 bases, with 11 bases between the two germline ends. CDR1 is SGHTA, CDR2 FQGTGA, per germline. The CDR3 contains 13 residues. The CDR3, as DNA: TGTGCCAGCAGCCGTGGAACGGGAGAGACCCAGTACTTC. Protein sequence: CASSRGTGETQYF.

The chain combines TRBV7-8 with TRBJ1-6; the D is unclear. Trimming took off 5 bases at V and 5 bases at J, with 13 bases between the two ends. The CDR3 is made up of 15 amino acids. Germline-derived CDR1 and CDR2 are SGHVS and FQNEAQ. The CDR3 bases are TGTGCCAGCAGCCCCAGGACTGTCCATAATTCACCCCTCCACTTT. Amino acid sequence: CASSPRTVHNSPLHF.